These T cell receptor beta chains were read from a single sample in a study of OX40 agonist ivuxolimab in advanced cancers. Method: immunoSEQ multiplex PCR; TCRdb's copy keeps in-frame clones and lacks some. This sample has 2,000 or so clones, with about 73% found just once. This material consisted of CD4+ or CD8+ T cells sorted from blood, taken in a trial of the OX40 agonist ivuxolimab. These receptor sequences come from an adult with an advanced solid tumor such as melanoma, head and neck, liver or kidney cancer. Each CDR3 is given with its conserved first and last residue. Fields, in order: CDR3 DNA, CDR3 protein, J gene, clone size, V gene, CDR3 length, D gene. The D gene is left open where the match is weak. Size is omitted from some rows. Given values are once, few, many or a class for expanded clones.

TGTGCCAGCTCACTAGGGGATTCCTATGGCTACACCTTC	CASSLGDSYGYTF	TRBJ1-2	-	TRBV18	13	-
TGTGCCAGCAGTTACTCGTTTAAGGCGAACACTGAAGCTTTCTTT	CASSYSFKANTEAFF	TRBJ1-1	-	TRBV6-5	15	-
TGTGCCAGCCGCCCCTGGGACGCCGAAGAGACCCAGTACTTC	CASRPWDAEETQYF	TRBJ2-5	-	TRBV6-6	14	-
TGTGCCTGGAGTGTAAAGACAGCGAGCAATCAGCCCCAGCATTTT	CAWSVKTASNQPQHF	TRBJ1-5	-	TRBV30	15	-
TGTGCCAGCAGTTTGGGGACAGAAGCTTTCTTT	CASSLGTEAFF	TRBJ1-1	-	TRBV6-5	11	-
TGTGCCAGCAGCGTAGGGGTAGGGGGTGCCTACGAGCAGTACTTC	CASSVGVGGAYEQYF	TRBJ2-7	-	TRBV9	15	-
TGTGCCAGCAGTGCCGCACGGACGGGGAACCACGAGCAGTACTTC	CASSAARTGNHEQYF	TRBJ2-7	-	TRBV6-5	15	-
TGTGCCAGCAGTGAAGGGACAGCCTACGAGCAGTACTTC	CASSEGTAYEQYF	TRBJ2-7	hyperexpanded	TRBV2	13	-
TGTGCCAGCTCACCAAATACAGGGTCCGGGGAGCTGTTTTTT	CASSPNTGSGELFF	TRBJ2-2	once	TRBV18	14	-
TGTGCCAGCAGCGATCCGCCCCGGGTTCCGGGTGGAAACACCATATATTTT	CASSDPPRVPGGNTIYF	TRBJ1-3	-	TRBV11-2	17	-
TGCGCCAGCAGCCAGGGACTATTAAACACCGGGGAGCTGCTTTTT	CASSQGLLNTGELLF	TRBJ2-2	-	TRBV5-1	15	TRBD2
TGTGCCAGCAGTTACACAGGGGGGATACTGTTTTTT	CASSYTGGILFF	TRBJ1-4	-	TRBV6-6	12	TRBD1
TGTGCCAGTAGTATAGATCTGGAGACAGGCTCATCCTACTATGGCTACACCTTC	CASSIDLETGSSYYGYTF	TRBJ1-2	-	TRBV19	18	-
TGTGCCAGTAGTATAGACAGGGCACCTTTGCGGGGCTACACCTTC	CASSIDRAPLRGYTF	TRBJ1-2	once	TRBV19	15	-
TGTGCCAGCAGCCCGAATCCGGGACAGTTTGTCCATGGCTACACCTTC	CASSPNPGQFVHGYTF	TRBJ1-2	-	TRBV9	16	TRBD1
TGTGCCAGCAGTGGAGGCCTAGGCGGGGGGATTAACGAGCAGTACTTC	CASSGGLGGGINEQYF	TRBJ2-7	-	TRBV6-1	16	TRBD2
TGCGCCGGAGGACAGCACAATCAGCCCCAGCATTTT	CAGGQHNQPQHF	TRBJ1-5	few	TRBV10-2	12	-
TGTGCCAGCATGTGGATCTCGGGGGAGCAGTACTTC	CASMWISGEQYF	TRBJ2-7	-	TRBV6-5	12	-
TGTGCCAGCAGCTTAAGACGGCCGTATGAAAAACTGTTTTTT	CASSLRRPYEKLFF	TRBJ1-4	few	TRBV5-6	14	-
TGTGCCAGCAGTTTGAGGATGGGGTACGGGGGCTCCTACGAGCAGTACTTC	CASSLRMGYGGSYEQYF	TRBJ2-7	-	TRBV27	17	-
TGTGCCAGCAGCTTAGCGGGGGCAAGGGAGACTGAAGCTTTCTTT	CASSLAGARETEAFF	TRBJ1-1	-	TRBV7-9	15	-
TGCGCCAGCAGCCAAGATCTAGACCCGGCGGGGATAGGCACAGATACGCAGTATTTT	CASSQDLDPAGIGTDTQYF	TRBJ2-3	few	TRBV4-1	19	-
TGTGCCATCAGTCCCCAGACTAGCACAGATACGCAGTATTTT	CAISPQTSTDTQYF	TRBJ2-3	-	TRBV10-3	14	-
TGTGCCAGCAGCCAAGCCTGGGGCAAGGGCACTGAAGCTTTCTTT	CASSQAWGKGTEAFF	TRBJ1-1	-	TRBV4-2	15	-
TGTGCCAGCAGCTTATTTGGTCCCGAAGCTTTCTTT	CASSLFGPEAFF	TRBJ1-1	few	TRBV7-9	12	-
TGTGCCAGCAGCTTGGGGGACAGCAGAGATGGCTACACCTTC	CASSLGDSRDGYTF	TRBJ1-2	-	TRBV11-3	14	TRBD1
TGTGCCAGCAGCTTGAGGGGTGAAAAACTGTTTTTT	CASSLRGEKLFF	TRBJ1-4	-	TRBV5-7	12	-
TGTGCCAGCAGCTCCCTCAGCGGGGGGAACACAGATACGCAGTATTTT	CASSSLSGGNTDTQYF	TRBJ2-3	-	TRBV11-2	16	TRBD2
TGTGCCAGCAGCTTGGAGGTGGTGGAAAAACTGTTTTTT	CASSLEVVEKLFF	TRBJ1-4	-	TRBV5-5	13	-
TGTGCCAGCAGTTTGGGAAATACCGATAAAAGTCGGGCCAACGTCCTGACTTTC	CASSLGNTDKSRANVLTF	TRBJ2-6	-	TRBV2	18	-
TGTGCCAGCAGTGCCGAACCGGGAGATTCTGGAGCAGATACGCAGTATTTT	CASSAEPGDSGADTQYF	TRBJ2-3	-	TRBV27	17	-
TGTGCCAGTGGAGGAGCAGGCCCTGAAGCTTTCTTT	CASGGAGPEAFF	TRBJ1-1	-	TRBV2	12	-
TGTGCCAGCAGCAACCCAAGAGAGGCGGAAGATACGCAGTATTTT	CASSNPREAEDTQYF	TRBJ2-3	-	TRBV27	15	-
TGTGCCAGCAGCCCCACCCCCCAGGGATATCACTCCTACGAGCAGTACTTC	CASSPTPQGYHSYEQYF	TRBJ2-7	-	TRBV7-8	17	-
TGTGCCAGCAGCCAAGCGACTAGCGGGGGGACTTGGGAGCAGTTCTTC	CASSQATSGGTWEQFF	TRBJ2-1	once	TRBV4-2	16	TRBD2
TGTGCCAGCAGCCTCGCCGGATCGAGCTCCTACGAGCAGTACTTC	CASSLAGSSSYEQYF	TRBJ2-7	few	TRBV5-3	15	-
TGCGCCAGCAGTCCCGGGTGGGGGGAGACTGAAGCTTTCTTT	CASSPGWGETEAFF	TRBJ1-1	few	TRBV10-2	14	-
TGTGCCAGCAGTGAAGCCCCGGCAGGGAGGGATTCACCCCTCCACTTT	CASSEAPAGRDSPLHF	TRBJ1-6	-	TRBV6-1	16	-
TGTGCCAGTAGTCACACAATTGAAGCTTTCTTT	CASSHTIEAFF	TRBJ1-1	-	TRBV19	11	-
TGTGCCAGCAGCGACCCGAGGGGACAGGGTATCTCTGGCTACACCTTC	CASSDPRGQGISGYTF	TRBJ1-2	-	TRBV9	16	TRBD1
TGTGCCTGGAGCGTTGGACAGCTGACCGGGGAGCTGTTTTTT	CAWSVGQLTGELFF	TRBJ2-2	-	TRBV30	14	-
TGCGCCAGCAGCTGGACAGGGGAGGCCGGGGAGCTGTTTTTT	CASSWTGEAGELFF	TRBJ2-2	-	TRBV5-1	14	TRBD1
TGTGCCAGTGACAGCAACTATGGCTACACCTTC	CASDSNYGYTF	TRBJ1-2	few	TRBV19	11	-
TGTGCCTGCTCCCCCGGGACAGGGGTACTGGGGACGCAGTATTTT	CACSPGTGVLGTQYF	TRBJ2-3	-	TRBV30	15	TRBD1
TGTGCCAGCAGCGCTTCCGCTTGGACGCTTCCAATGAACACTGAAGCTTTCTTT	CASSASAWTLPMNTEAFF	TRBJ1-1	-	TRBV9	18	-
TGTGCCAGCTCACCCGGGACAGTCATGAACACTGAAGCTTTCTTT	CASSPGTVMNTEAFF	TRBJ1-1	-	TRBV18	15	TRBD1
TGCGCCAACCTCCCCCCCCACTCTGGGGCCAACGTCCTGACTTTC	CANLPPHSGANVLTF	TRBJ2-6	-	TRBV5-1	15	-
TGTGCCAGCAGCTTAGCCCCAGCGGGGGGGACCGAGCAGTTCTTC	CASSLAPAGGTEQFF	TRBJ2-1	-	TRBV11-2	15	TRBD2